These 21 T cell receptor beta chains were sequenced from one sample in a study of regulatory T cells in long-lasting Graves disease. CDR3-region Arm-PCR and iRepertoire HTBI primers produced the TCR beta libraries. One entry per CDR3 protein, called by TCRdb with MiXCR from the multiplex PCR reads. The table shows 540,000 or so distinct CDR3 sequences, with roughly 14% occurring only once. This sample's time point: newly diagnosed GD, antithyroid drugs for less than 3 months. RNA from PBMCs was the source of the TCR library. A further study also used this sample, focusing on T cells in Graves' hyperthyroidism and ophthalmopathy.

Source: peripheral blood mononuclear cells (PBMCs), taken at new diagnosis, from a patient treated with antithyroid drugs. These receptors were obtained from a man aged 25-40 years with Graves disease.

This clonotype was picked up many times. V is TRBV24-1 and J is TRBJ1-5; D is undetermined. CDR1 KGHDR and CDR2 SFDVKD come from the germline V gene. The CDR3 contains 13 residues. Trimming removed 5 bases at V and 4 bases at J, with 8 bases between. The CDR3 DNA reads TGTGCCACCAGTGGGGGTTCGAATCAGCCCCAGCATTTT. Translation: CATSGGSNQPQHF.

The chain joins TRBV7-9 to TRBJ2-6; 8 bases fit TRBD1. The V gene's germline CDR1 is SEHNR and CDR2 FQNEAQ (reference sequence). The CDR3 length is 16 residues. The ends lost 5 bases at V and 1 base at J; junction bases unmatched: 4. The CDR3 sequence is CASSRRTGSGANVLTF. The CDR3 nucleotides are TGTGCCAGCAGCAGACGGACAGGGTCTGGGGCCAACGTCCTGACTTTC.

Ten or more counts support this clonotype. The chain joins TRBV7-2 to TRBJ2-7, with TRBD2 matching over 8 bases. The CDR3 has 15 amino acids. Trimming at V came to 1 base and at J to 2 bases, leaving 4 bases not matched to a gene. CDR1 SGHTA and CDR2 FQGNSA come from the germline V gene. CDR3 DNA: TGTGCCAGCAGCTTAGTTGCGGGAGGAACCTACGAGCAGTACTTC. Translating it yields CASSLVAGGTYEQYF.

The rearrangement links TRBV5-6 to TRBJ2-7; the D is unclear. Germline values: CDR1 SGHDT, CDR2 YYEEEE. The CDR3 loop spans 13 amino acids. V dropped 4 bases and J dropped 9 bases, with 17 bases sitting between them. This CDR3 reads CASSPRPAARQYF. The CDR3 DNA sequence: TGTGCCAGCAGCCCGCGCCCGGCCGCTCGGCAGTACTTC. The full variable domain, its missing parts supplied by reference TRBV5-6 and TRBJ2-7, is DAGVTQSPTHLIKTRGQQVTLRCSPKSGHDTVSWYQQALGQGPQFIFQYYEEEERQRGNFPDRFSGHQFPNYSSELNVNALLLGDSALYLCASSPRPAARQYFGPGTRLTVT.

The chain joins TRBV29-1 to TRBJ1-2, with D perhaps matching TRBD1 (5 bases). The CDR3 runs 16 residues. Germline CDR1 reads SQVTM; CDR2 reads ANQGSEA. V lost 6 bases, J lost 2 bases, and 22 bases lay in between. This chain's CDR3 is CSVSERGRAYNYGYTF. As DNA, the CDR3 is TGCAGCGTATCCGAGAGGGGCAGGGCTTACAACTATGGCTACACCTTC.

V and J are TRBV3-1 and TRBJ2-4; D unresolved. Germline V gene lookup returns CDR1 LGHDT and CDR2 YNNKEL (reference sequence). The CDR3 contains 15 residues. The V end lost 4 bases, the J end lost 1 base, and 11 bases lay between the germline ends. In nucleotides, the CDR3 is TGTGCCAGCAGCCCGGGTTTCGCTGCCAAAAACATTCAGTACTTC. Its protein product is CASSPGFAAKNIQYF.

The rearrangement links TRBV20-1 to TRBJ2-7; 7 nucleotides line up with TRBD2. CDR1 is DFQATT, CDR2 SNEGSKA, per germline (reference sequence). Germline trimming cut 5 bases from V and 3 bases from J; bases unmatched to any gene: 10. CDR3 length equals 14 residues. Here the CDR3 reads CSADIAGGVYEQYF. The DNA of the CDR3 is TGCAGTGCTGACATAGCGGGCGGGGTCTACGAGCAGTACTTC.

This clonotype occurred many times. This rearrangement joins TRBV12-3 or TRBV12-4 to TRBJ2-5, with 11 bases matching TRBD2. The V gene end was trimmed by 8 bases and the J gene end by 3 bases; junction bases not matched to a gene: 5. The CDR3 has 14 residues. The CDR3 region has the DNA TGTGCCAGCTCCGGACTAGCGGGTAAAGAGACCCAGTACTTC. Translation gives CASSGLAGKETQYF.

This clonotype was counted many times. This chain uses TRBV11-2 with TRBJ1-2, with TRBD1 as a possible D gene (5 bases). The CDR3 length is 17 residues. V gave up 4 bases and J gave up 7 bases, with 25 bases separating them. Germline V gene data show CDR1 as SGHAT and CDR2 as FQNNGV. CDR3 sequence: CASSSSFPKRGTGGYTF. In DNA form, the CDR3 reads TGTGCCAGCAGCTCAAGCTTTCCAAAAAGGGGTACAGGTGGCTACACCTTC.

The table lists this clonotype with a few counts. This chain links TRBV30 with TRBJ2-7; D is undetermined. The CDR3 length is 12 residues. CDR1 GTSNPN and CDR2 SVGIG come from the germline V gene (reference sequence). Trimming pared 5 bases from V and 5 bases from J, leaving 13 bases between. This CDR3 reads CAWRASIHEQYF. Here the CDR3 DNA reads TGTGCCTGGCGGGCCAGTATCCACGAGCAGTACTTC.

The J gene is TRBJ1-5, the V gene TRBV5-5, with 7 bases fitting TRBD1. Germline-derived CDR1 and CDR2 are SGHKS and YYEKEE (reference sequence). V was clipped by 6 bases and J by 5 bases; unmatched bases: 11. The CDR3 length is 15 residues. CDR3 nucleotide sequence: TGTGCCAGCAATCCGCAGGGGGGTCTGTATCAGCCCCAGCATTTT. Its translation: CASNPQGGLYQPQHF. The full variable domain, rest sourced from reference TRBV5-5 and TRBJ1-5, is DAGVTQSPTHLIKTRGQQVTLRCSPISGHKSVSWYQQVLGQGPQFIFQYYEKEERGRGNFPDRFSARQFPNYSSELNVNALLLGDSALYLCASNPQGGLYQPQHFGDGTRLSIL.

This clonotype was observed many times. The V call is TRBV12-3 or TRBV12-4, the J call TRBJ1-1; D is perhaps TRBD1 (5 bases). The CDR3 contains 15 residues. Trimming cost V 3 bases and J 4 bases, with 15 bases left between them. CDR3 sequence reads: CASSFGGGLGTEAFF. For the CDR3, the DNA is TGTGCCAGCAGTTTTGGTGGGGGTCTTGGCACTGAAGCTTTCTTT.

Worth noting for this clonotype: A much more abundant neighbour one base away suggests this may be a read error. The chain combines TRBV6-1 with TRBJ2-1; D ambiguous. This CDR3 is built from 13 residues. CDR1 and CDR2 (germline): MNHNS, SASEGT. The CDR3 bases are TGTGCCAGCAGTATAAGTAACTACGATGAGCAGTTCTTC. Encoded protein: CASSISNYDEQFF.

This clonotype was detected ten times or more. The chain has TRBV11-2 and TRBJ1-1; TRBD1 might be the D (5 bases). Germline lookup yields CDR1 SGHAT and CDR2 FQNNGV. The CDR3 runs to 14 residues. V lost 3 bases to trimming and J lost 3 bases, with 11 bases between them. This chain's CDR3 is CASSFTPGYTEAFF. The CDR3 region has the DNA TGTGCCAGCAGCTTTACCCCAGGGTACACTGAAGCTTTCTTT.

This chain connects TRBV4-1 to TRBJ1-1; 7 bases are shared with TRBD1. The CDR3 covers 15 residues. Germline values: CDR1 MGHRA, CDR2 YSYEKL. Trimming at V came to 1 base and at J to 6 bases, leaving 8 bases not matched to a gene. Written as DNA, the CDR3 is TGCGCCAGCAGCCAAGCGGTACAGGGGTACCCTGAAGCTTTCTTT. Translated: CASSQAVQGYPEAFF.

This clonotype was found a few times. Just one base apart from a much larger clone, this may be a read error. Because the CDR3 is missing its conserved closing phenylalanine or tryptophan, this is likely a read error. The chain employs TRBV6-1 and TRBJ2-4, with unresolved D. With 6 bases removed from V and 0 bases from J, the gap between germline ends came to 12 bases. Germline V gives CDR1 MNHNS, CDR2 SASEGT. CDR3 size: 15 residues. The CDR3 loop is CASRPRPGAKNIQYL. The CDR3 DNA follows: TGTGCCAGCAGACCTCGACCCGGAGCCAAAAACATTCAGTACCTC.

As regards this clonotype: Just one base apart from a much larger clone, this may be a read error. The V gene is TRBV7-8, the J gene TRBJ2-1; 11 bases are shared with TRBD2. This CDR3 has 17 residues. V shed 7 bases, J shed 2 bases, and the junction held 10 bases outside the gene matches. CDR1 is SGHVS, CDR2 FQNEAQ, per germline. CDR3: CASNSGLAGPPYNEQFF. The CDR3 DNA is TGTGCCAGCAACTCCGGACTAGCGGGCCCTCCCTACAATGAGCAGTTCTTC.

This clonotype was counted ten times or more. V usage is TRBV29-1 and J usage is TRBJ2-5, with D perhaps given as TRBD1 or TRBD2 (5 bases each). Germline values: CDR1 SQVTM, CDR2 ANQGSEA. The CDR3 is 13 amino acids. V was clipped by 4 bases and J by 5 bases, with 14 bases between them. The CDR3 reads CSVAPGTAETQYF. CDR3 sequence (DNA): TGCAGCGTTGCTCCCGGGACCGCGGAGACCCAGTACTTC.

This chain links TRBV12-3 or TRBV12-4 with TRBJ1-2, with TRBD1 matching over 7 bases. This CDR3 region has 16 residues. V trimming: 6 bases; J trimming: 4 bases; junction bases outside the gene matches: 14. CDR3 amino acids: CASSLGRPEGAYGYTF. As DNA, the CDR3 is TGTGCCAGCAGCTTGGGACGCCCTGAGGGGGCCTATGGCTACACCTTC.

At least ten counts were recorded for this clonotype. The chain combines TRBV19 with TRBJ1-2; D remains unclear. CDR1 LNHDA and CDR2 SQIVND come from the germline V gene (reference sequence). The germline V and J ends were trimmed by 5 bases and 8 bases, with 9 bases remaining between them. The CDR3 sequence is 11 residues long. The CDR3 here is CASSDSWGYTF. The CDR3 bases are TGTGCCAGTAGTGACTCTTGGGGCTACACCTTC.

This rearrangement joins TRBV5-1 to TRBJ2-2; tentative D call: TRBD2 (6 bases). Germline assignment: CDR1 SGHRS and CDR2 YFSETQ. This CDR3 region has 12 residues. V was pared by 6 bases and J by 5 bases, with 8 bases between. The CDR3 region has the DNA TGCGCCAGCATCGGGGGAACCGGGGAGCTGTTTTTT. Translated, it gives CASIGGTGELFF. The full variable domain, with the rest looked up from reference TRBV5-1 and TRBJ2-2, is KAGVTQTPRYLIKTRGQQVTLSCSPISGHRSVSWYQQTPGQGLQFLFEYFSETQRNKGNFPGRFSGRQFSNSRSEMNVSTLELGDSALYLCASIGGTGELFFGEGSRLTVL.